This TCR beta chain was captured in a study of vaccination effects on CD4 cells after COVID-19. Study as a whole: Samples that were drawn after vaccination came a median of 72 days after the second dose.

At the end of around eleven days of culture, CD4+ T cells were isolated. All participants had two doses of either the BNT162b2 or mRNA-1273 vaccine. The method was immunoSEQ multiplex PCR; TCRdb's version includes in-frame clones alone and lacks a portion of them. The repertoire holds tens of thousands of clones, approximately 81% seen once, with more than 4% in the top ten. On this clone itself: Its antigen is not known.

The V gene lost 1 base and the J gene lost 0 bases, with 10 bases spanning the gap. The germline V gene has CDR1 LNHDA and CDR2 SQIVND (reference sequence). CDR3 length equals 17 residues. V is TRBV19 and J is TRBJ2-6, with D possibly matching TRBD2 (5 bases). This clonotype originated in a human donor who received a COVID-19 vaccine. The sample consisted of CD4+ T cells from PBMCs cultured without peptide, taken after COVID-19 vaccination. The CDR3 region is CASSIGSGNSGANVLTF. CDR3 nucleotides: TGTGCCAGTAGTATAGGAAGCGGCAACTCTGGGGCCAACGTCCTGACTTTC.